This entry lists 32 T cell receptor beta chains sequenced from one sample in a study of blood T cells in healthy people across ages. Primers used in a second PCR of roughly 6 to 11 cycles were a sample-barcoded 5' primer and a J-beta primer mix. Using its own MiXCR run on the 5' RACE reads, TCRdb lists one record per CDR3 protein. The table includes 1.5 million to 2 million distinct CDR3 sequences, approximately 30% detected once. Sequenced material: blood. These receptors were taken from a woman aged 25 to 39 in good health.

V and J are TRBV6-1 and TRBJ2-7, with 8 bases identical to TRBD1. The CDR3 extends over 16 amino acids. From germline, CDR1 is MNHNS and CDR2 SASEGT. Trimming removed 6 bases from V and 2 bases from J; junction bases left unmatched: 12. CDR3 region: CASSPQGEVVTYEQYF. The CDR3 nucleotides read TGTGCCAGCAGCCCACAGGGGGAGGTCGTGACCTACGAGCAGTACTTC.

As to this clonotype: Just one base apart from a much larger clone, this may be a read error. This rearrangement joins TRBV9 to TRBJ2-1, with 11 bases aligning to TRBD2. The J call may be incorrect, as the DNA end agrees better with TRBJ2-7. Germline CDR1 and CDR2: SGDLS and YYNGEE. The CDR3 spans 16 residues. CDR3 loop: CASSALAGGLYNEQYF. DNA of the CDR3: TGTGCCAGCAGCGCATTAGCGGGAGGGCTTTACAATGAGCAGTACTTC.

This clonotype was counted between two and nine times. The chain links TRBV7-2 to TRBJ1-2; no definite D call. Trimming took 5 bases from V and 8 from J, leaving 18 bases between them. Germline CDR1 and CDR2: SGHTA and FQGNSA. The CDR3 spans 14 residues. This CDR3 reads CASSPNGPREGYTF. The CDR3 DNA reads as TGTGCCAGCAGCCCCAACGGGCCGCGGGAGGGCTACACCTTC.

Points on this clonotype: A read error is possible here, since a much larger clone lies one base away. The chain couples TRBV4-1 to TRBJ2-1; a possible D gene is TRBD2 (6 bases). The V gene's germline CDR1 is MGHRA and CDR2 YSYEKL. The CDR3 contains 16 residues. V was shortened by 1 base and J by 3 bases, with 13 bases between the two germline ends. DNA for the CDR3: TGCGCCAGCAGCCAAGTGAGACTAGTGGTCTACAATGAGCAGTTCTTC. This translates into CASSQVRLVVYNEQFF.

This clonotype was counted between two and nine times. The chain recombines TRBV5-1 with TRBJ2-2; the D is unclear. Deletions cut 2 bases from V and 7 bases from J, with 9 bases between. The CDR3 has 13 amino acids. Germline loops: CDR1 SGHRS, CDR2 YFSETQ. For the CDR3, the DNA is TGCGCCAGCAGCTTTGTGGTTGACGGGGAGCTGTTTTTT. This encodes CASSFVVDGELFF. Full variable domain (outside the CDR3, taken from reference TRBV5-1 and TRBJ2-2): KAGVTQTPRYLIKTRGQQVTLSCSPISGHRSVSWYQQTPGQGLQFLFEYFSETQRNKGNFPGRFSGRQFSNSRSEMNVSTLELGDSALYLCASSFVVDGELFFGEGSRLTVL.

This clonotype appeared a few times. This sequence joins TRBV20-1 and TRBJ1-1; TRBD1 aligns across 8 bases. In germline, CDR1 is DFQATT, CDR2 SNEGSKA (reference sequence). The V gene end was trimmed by 0 bases and the J gene end by 12 bases; junction bases not matched to a gene: 6. This CDR3 has 12 residues. Here the CDR3 DNA reads TGCAGTGCTAGAGAGGACAGGGAAAGGCCTTTCTTT. It encodes CSAREDRERPFF.

This clonotype was counted a few times. V and J are TRBV12-3 or TRBV12-4 and TRBJ2-3; D not resolved. The CDR3 is 11 residues long. Trimming removed 3 bases from V and 9 bases from J, with 7 bases in between. The DNA of the CDR3 is TGTGCCAGCAGTTTTGATTACACGCAGTATTTT. Encoded protein: CASSFDYTQYF.

This clonotype was detected a few times. This chain uses TRBV5-1 with TRBJ1-6; D might be TRBD1 (5 bases). Germline values: CDR1 SGHRS, CDR2 YFSETQ. V lost 0 bases and J lost 7, with 11 bases in between. This CDR3 has 15 residues. The CDR3 spells CASSLASGINSPLHF. The CDR3, as DNA: TGCGCCAGCAGCTTGGCCTCAGGGATCAATTCACCCCTCCACTTT.

This clonotype has just one count. A much larger clone differs by one base, so this may be a read error. The chain combines TRBV7-3 with TRBJ2-7, with 8 bases matching TRBD1. Germline lookup yields CDR1 SGHTA and CDR2 FQGTGA. The CDR3 is 14 amino acids. The CDR3 sequence is CTSSSDREPYEQYF. CDR3 in DNA: TGTACCAGCAGCTCGGACAGGGAACCCTACGAGCAGTACTTC. The whole variable domain, filled in from reference TRBV7-3 and TRBJ2-7, reads GAGVSQTPSNKVTEKGKYVELRCDPISGHTALYWYRQSLGQGPEFLIYFQGTGAADDSGLPNDRFFAVRPEGSVSTLKIQRTERGDSAVYLCTSSSDREPYEQYFGPGTRLTVT.

The chain uses TRBV7-2 and TRBJ1-6; D is ambiguous. The V gene's germline CDR1 is SGHTA and CDR2 FQGNSA. CDR3 size: 16 residues. Trimming pared 0 bases from V and 9 bases from J, leaving 15 bases between. CDR3: CASSLAYSGRSSPLHF. CDR3 sequence (DNA): TGTGCCAGCAGCTTAGCCTATTCGGGGAGAAGTTCACCCCTCCACTTT. The entire variable domain, with the rest obtained from reference TRBV7-2 and TRBJ1-6, is as follows: GAGVSQSPSNKVTEKGKDVELRCDPISGHTALYWYRQSLGQGLEFLIYFQGNSAPDKSGLPSDRFSAERTGGSVSTLTIQRTQQEDSAVYLCASSLAYSGRSSPLHFGNGTRLTVT.

This clonotype was recorded a few times. The chain joins TRBV5-1 to TRBJ2-7, with unresolved D. Trimming removed 5 bases at V and 0 bases at J, with 12 bases between. The germline V gene encodes CDR1 SGHRS and CDR2 YFSETQ. There are 14 residues in the CDR3. The chain's CDR3 is CASRYLVASYEQYF. DNA of the CDR3: TGCGCCAGCAGATATCTGGTCGCCTCCTACGAGCAGTACTTC.

This clonotype was found a few times. The chain carries TRBV11-2 and TRBJ2-5; TRBD1 matches at 9 bases. The closer fit of TRBJ2-7 to the DNA end suggests the J call may be wrong. The CDR3 extends over 14 amino acids. The V gene's germline CDR1 is SGHAT and CDR2 FQNNGV. The CDR3 here is CASSTPGQGAEQYF. The CDR3 nucleotides are TGTGCCAGCAGCACCCCGGGACAGGGTGCCGAGCAGTACTTC.

On this clonotype itself: The junction and the germline gene differ at one end; a read error may be behind it. The CDR3 DNA reads as TGTGCCACCAGTGACCAGGATGGCCCCAATCAGCCCCAGCAGTTT. The encoded protein is CATSDQDGPNQPQQF. V is TRBV24-1 and J is TRBJ1-5, with D unclear. CDR3 length: 15 amino acids. The germline CDR1 and CDR2 sequences are KGHDR and SFDVKD.

The gene calls are TRBV9 and TRBJ1-1; unclear D gene. The CDR3 extends over 13 amino acids. V lost 0 bases to trimming and J lost 5 bases, with 8 bases between them. From germline, CDR1 is SGDLS and CDR2 YYNGEE. In nucleotides, the CDR3 is TGTGCCAGCAGCGTAGTCACCGGAACTGAAGCTTTCTTT. Translation gives CASSVVTGTEAFF.

This clonotype was picked up many times. The rearrangement links TRBV11-2 to TRBJ2-5; D gene uncertain. The germline CDR1 and CDR2 sequences are SGHAT and FQNNGV. V dropped 6 bases and J dropped 4 bases, with 27 bases sitting between them. The CDR3 is 18 residues long. DNA of the CDR3: TGTGCCAGCAGGAATGCTCGTCAAGGGCCTAATTCTGGAGAGACCCAGTACTTC. Amino acid sequence: CASRNARQGPNSGETQYF.

This clonotype has only a few counts. The rearrangement links TRBV29-1 to TRBJ2-1; 11 bases are a match to TRBD1. Germline CDR1 SQVTM, CDR2 ANQGSEA. The trim removed 7 bases at V and 5 bases at J, leaving 4 bases unmatched. This CDR3 comprises 13 residues. The DNA of the CDR3 is TGCAGCGCCGGGACAGGGGGGAACAATGAGCAGTTCTTC. Protein: CSAGTGGNNEQFF.

This clonotype occurred once. Since a much larger clone is just one base distant, this may be a read error. The DNA of the CDR3 is TGCAGTGCCCTTGGGGGGACTAGCGGGGTGAGCTCCTACGGGCAGTACTTC. Its translation is CSALGGTSGVSSYGQYF. V and J are TRBV20-1 and TRBJ2-7; 13 bases map to TRBD2. The CDR3 sequence is 17 residues long. Germline loops: CDR1 DFQATT, CDR2 SNEGSKA (reference sequence).

This clonotype was seen only a few times. The chain is built from TRBV7-9 and TRBJ2-7; D is uncertain. Trimming left V 0 bases short and J 6 bases short, with 9 bases between. Germline values: CDR1 SEHNR, CDR2 FQNEAQ (reference sequence). The CDR3 runs to 13 residues. CDR3 coding DNA: TGTGCCAGCAGCTTAGCGCCTGGGATCGAGCAGTACTTC. Residues: CASSLAPGIEQYF.

Only a few counts were recorded for this clonotype. The chain has TRBV24-1 and TRBJ2-1; D unclear. V was clipped by 4 bases and J by 5 bases, with 8 bases between them. Germline V CDR1 and CDR2: KGHDR, SFDVKD. The CDR3 consists of 13 residues. The CDR3 DNA follows: TGTGCCACCAGTGACACGGCGAACAATGAGCAGTTCTTC. Protein sequence: CATSDTANNEQFF.

The J gene is TRBJ2-6, the V gene TRBV5-4; 9 positions agree with TRBD1. The CDR3 sequence is 17 residues long. Germline-derived CDR1 and CDR2 are SGHNT and YYREEE (reference sequence). V dropped 4 bases and J dropped 1; count of bases not matched to a gene: 6. CDR3 sequence: CASSRPGTGSGANVLTF. The CDR3 nucleotides are TGTGCCAGCAGCCGTCCCGGGACAGGGTCTGGGGCCAACGTCCTGACTTTC.

There are a few counts of this clonotype. The V gene is TRBV7-9, the J gene TRBJ2-6; 8 bases agree with TRBD1. V lost 5 bases and J lost 0; bases outside the gene matches: 15. The CDR3 has 20 residues. CDR1 and CDR2 (germline): SEHNR, FQNEAQ (reference sequence). The CDR3 region has the DNA TGTGCCAGCAGCCAAGGGGGTCTACGGACAGGGTACTCTGGGGCCAACGTCCTGACTTTC. It specifies CASSQGGLRTGYSGANVLTF.

CDR3 DNA: TGTGCCAGCAGCTCGCCGAGAGGGGGGCGAGGAGTCGGGGAGCTGTTTTTT. It encodes CASSSPRGGRGVGELFF. J is TRBJ2-2 and V is TRBV6-6; D is perhaps TRBD1 or TRBD2 (6 bases each). CDR1 is MNHNY, CDR2 SVGAGI, per germline (reference sequence). V was cut by 6 bases and J by 7 bases, with 24 bases left in between. CDR3 length: 17 amino acids.

This clonotype has a count of ten or more. V and J are TRBV29-1 and TRBJ2-7, with TRBD2 as a possible D gene (6 bases). This CDR3 is built from 13 residues. Germline assignment: CDR1 SQVTM and CDR2 ANQGSEA. Trimming removed 6 bases from V and 2 bases from J, with 14 bases in between. DNA of the CDR3: TGCAGCGTCCGAGCGGGTTCGACCTACGAGCAGTACTTC. This encodes CSVRAGSTYEQYF.

There are a few counts of this clonotype. The chain joins TRBV5-1 to TRBJ2-1; 11 bases are shared with TRBD2. CDR3 length equals 15 residues. V lost 0 bases, J lost 8 bases, and 4 bases stayed unmatched. In germline, CDR1 is SGHRS, CDR2 YFSETQ. Here the CDR3 reads CASSLGASGRYEQFF. CDR3 DNA sequence: TGCGCCAGCAGCTTGGGGGCTAGCGGGAGGTATGAGCAGTTCTTC.

Ten or more counts support this clonotype. The chain couples TRBV10-3 to TRBJ2-7; D might be TRBD1 (6 bases). The CDR3 extends over 13 amino acids. Per germline, CDR1 ENHRY and CDR2 SYGVKD. Trimming shortened V by 8 bases and J by 7 bases, and 18 bases separated the two germline ends. The CDR3 spells CAIGGRDAGEQYF. CDR3 nucleotide sequence: TGTGCCATCGGGGGCCGGGACGCAGGAGAGCAGTACTTC.

The genes are TRBV7-7 and TRBJ2-2; 8 bases match TRBD2. V lost 5 bases, J lost 7 bases, and 6 bases stayed unmatched. The CDR3 sequence is 14 residues long. CDR1 and CDR2 (germline): SSHAT, FNYEAQ (reference sequence). The CDR3 nucleotides read TGTGCCAGCAGCCGCCGGGAGGGCTTCGGGGAGCTGTTTTTT. Its protein product is CASSRREGFGELFF.

The chain recombines TRBV28 with TRBJ1-5; 8 bases are a match to TRBD1. V gave up 6 bases and J gave up 6 bases; unmatched junction bases: 10. The CDR3 extends over 15 amino acids. CDR1 is MDHEN, CDR2 SYDVKM, per germline. The CDR3 DNA follows: TGTGCCAGCAGCGCTCACGGACAGGGTACTCAGCCCCAGCATTTT. Its protein is CASSAHGQGTQPQHF.

This clonotype was seen a handful of times. The J gene is TRBJ1-6, the V gene TRBV5-1, with 7 positions matching TRBD1. The CDR3 extends over 14 amino acids. J gave up 7 bases and V 5 bases, and 6 bases lay outside the gene matches. Germline V lookup: CDR1 SGHRS, CDR2 YFSETQ. The CDR3 coding sequence is TGCGCCAGCAGTCAGACAGGGCGAAATTCACCCCTCCACTTT. Translation: CASSQTGRNSPLHF.

The chain uses TRBV18 and TRBJ1-2, with unresolved D. V lost 1 base, J lost 4 bases, and 16 bases lay in between. The CDR3 length is 16 residues. Germline loops: CDR1 KGHSH, CDR2 LQKENI. CDR3 residues: CASSPQSESSVYGYTF. In nucleotides, the CDR3 is TGTGCCAGCTCACCACAATCGGAGTCCAGCGTCTATGGCTACACCTTC. The variable domain in full, with the rest retrieved from reference TRBV18 and TRBJ1-2, is NAGVMQNPRHLVRRRGQEARLRCSPMKGHSHVYWYRQLPEEGLKFMVYLQKENIIDESGMPKERFSAEFPKEGPSILRIQQVVRGDSAAYFCASSPQSESSVYGYTFGSGTRLTVV.

This clonotype has a handful of counts. At one of its ends the junction is not consistent with the germline gene, which may arise from a read error. The chain's CDR3 is CVSSLMGEGTELFF. The CDR3 nucleotides are TGTGTCAGCAGCTTAATGGGAGAGGGGACAGAACTGTTTTTT. J is TRBJ1-4 and V is TRBV7-9; 7 bases fit TRBD1. The CDR3 totals 14 residues. Germline V gives CDR1 SEHNR, CDR2 FQNEAQ (reference sequence).

The chain carries TRBV6-5 and TRBJ2-7, with 8 bases identical to TRBD1. V was pared by 6 bases and J by 4 bases, with 8 bases of the junction left unmatched. The CDR3 covers 14 residues. Germline V lookup: CDR1 MNHEY, CDR2 SVGAGI. As DNA, the CDR3 is TGTGCCAGCAGCAAGGCAGGGGGCCGATACGAGCAGTACTTC. Protein sequence: CASSKAGGRYEQYF.

This clonotype has more than one count but fewer than ten. A much larger clone is a single base away; this may be a read error. The J gene is TRBJ2-1, the V gene TRBV6-5; 10 bases match TRBD2. The CDR3 is 14 amino acids. The germline V gene has CDR1 MNHEY and CDR2 SVGAGI. V lost 6 bases to trimming and J lost 8 bases; unmatched junction nucleotides: 7. The CDR3 bases are TGTGCCAGCAGATCTAGCGGGAGCTGCGATGAGCAGTTCTTC. Translating gives CASRSSGSCDEQFF.